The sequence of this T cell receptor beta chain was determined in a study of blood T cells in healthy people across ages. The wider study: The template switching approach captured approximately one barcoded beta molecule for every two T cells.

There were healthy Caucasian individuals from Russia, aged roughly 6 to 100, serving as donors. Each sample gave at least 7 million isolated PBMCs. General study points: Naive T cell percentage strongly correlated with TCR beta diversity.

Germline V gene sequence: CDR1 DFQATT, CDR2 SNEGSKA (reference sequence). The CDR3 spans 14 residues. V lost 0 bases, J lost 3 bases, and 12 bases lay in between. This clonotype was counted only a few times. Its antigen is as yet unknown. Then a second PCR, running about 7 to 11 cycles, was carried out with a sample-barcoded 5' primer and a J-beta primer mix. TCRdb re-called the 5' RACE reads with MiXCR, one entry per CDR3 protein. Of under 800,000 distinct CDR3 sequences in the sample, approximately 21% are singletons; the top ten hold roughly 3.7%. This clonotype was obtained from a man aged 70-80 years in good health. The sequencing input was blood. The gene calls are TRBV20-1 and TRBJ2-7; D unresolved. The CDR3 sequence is CSARDVGSSYEQYF. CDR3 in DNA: TGCAGTGCTAGAGATGTTGGTAGCAGCTACGAGCAGTACTTC.